The 22 T cell receptor beta chains in this list originate from one sample, sequenced in a study of cytomegalovirus exposure and HLA in healthy donors. Assay: immunoSEQ multiplex PCR; the TCRdb copy retains only in-frame clones and omits some. This sample carries some 79,000 clones, just under 95% of them seen once, and the ten largest clones take roughly 3.2%. The specimen was PBMCs. The receptors derive from a woman aged 18-30 years in good health and CMV-seropositive.

The V gene is TRBV11-2, the J gene TRBJ1-1; the match to TRBD1 covers 9 bases. Unmatched junction bases numbered 13, after V lost 4 bases and J lost 1 base. The CDR3 is 18 residues long. Germline V gene lookup returns CDR1 SGHAT and CDR2 FQNNGV. The CDR3 DNA follows: TGTGCCAGCAGCTCACCGGGACAGGGTGCAAGTAGGAACACTGAAGCTTTCTTT. Protein product: CASSSPGQGASRNTEAFF.

The rearrangement links TRBV27 to TRBJ1-2, with D perhaps TRBD1 (5 bases). Germline CDR1 MNHEY, CDR2 SMNVEV (reference sequence). Trimming removed 3 bases at V and 5 bases at J, with 13 bases between. This CDR3 contains 14 residues. As DNA, the CDR3 is TGTGCCAGCAGTTTCAATAGGGGAAGGTATGGCTACACCTTC. It is translated as CASSFNRGRYGYTF.

V usage is TRBV7-9 and J usage is TRBJ2-3, with 13 bases lining up with TRBD2. Germline V CDR1 and CDR2: SEHNR, FQNEAQ (reference sequence). This CDR3 region has 17 residues. After removal of 3 bases from V and 2 bases from J, the junction contained 5 bases not matched to a gene. CDR3 loop: CASSLTSGGIVTDTQYF. CDR3 DNA: TGTGCCAGCAGCTTGACTAGCGGGGGGATTGTCACAGATACGCAGTATTTT.

This rearrangement joins TRBV11-2 to TRBJ2-7; TRBD1 matches at 7 bases. CDR1 is SGHAT, CDR2 FQNNGV, per germline. The CDR3 loop spans 17 amino acids. V shed 5 bases, J shed 6 bases, and the junction held 19 bases outside the gene matches. The CDR3 sequence: CASSPSTGVGVSREQYF. The CDR3 coding sequence is TGTGCCAGCAGCCCGTCAACAGGGGTAGGAGTTTCGCGCGAGCAGTACTTC. The full variable domain, its missing parts supplied by reference TRBV11-2 and TRBJ2-7, is EAGVAQSPRYKIIEKRQSVAFWCNPISGHATLYWYQQILGQGPKLLIQFQNNGVVDDSQLPKDRFSAERLKGVDSTLKIQPAKLEDSAVYLCASSPSTGVGVSREQYFGPGTRLTVT.

The CDR3 here is CASRWGGGGPGQETQYF. CDR3 DNA: TGTGCCAGCAGGTGGGGGGGCGGGGGCCCTGGACAAGAGACCCAGTACTTC. V and J are TRBV4-2 and TRBJ2-5; D may be TRBD2 (7 bases). From germline, CDR1 is LGHNA and CDR2 YNFKEQ. Trimming pared 6 bases from V and 2 bases from J, leaving 22 bases between. The CDR3 sequence is 17 residues long.

The chain recombines TRBV5-6 with TRBJ1-1, with TRBD1 matching 7 bases. CDR1 is SGHDT and CDR2 is YYEEEE in the germline V gene. With 4 bases clipped from V and 9 bases from J, the junction kept 3 bases outside the gene matches. CDR3 length equals 11 residues. The CDR3 DNA reads as TGTGCCAGCAGCCGGACAGGCAAAGCTTTCTTT. The encoded protein is CASSRTGKAFF.

This clone was picked up one time. This chain uses TRBV30 with TRBJ1-3; D remains ambiguous. CDR1 and CDR2 from the germline V gene are GTSNPN and SVGIG (reference sequence). The CDR3 totals 12 residues. Trimming stripped 4 bases from V and 4 bases from J, with 8 bases between. The DNA for the CDR3 is TGTGCCTGGATAAACTTAGGAAACACCATATATTTT. Residues: CAWINLGNTIYF.

The genes are TRBV15 and TRBJ2-1; 11 nucleotides match TRBD2. The CDR3 is 17 residues long. Germline V gives CDR1 LNHNV, CDR2 YYDKDF (reference sequence). After removal of 1 base from V and 7 bases from J, the junction contained 9 bases not matched to a gene. The CDR3 DNA reads TGTGCCACCAGCAGAGCTCCTCTAGCGGGAGGACCGAATGAGCAGTTCTTC. It specifies CATSRAPLAGGPNEQFF. Together with reference TRBV15 and TRBJ2-1, the CDR3 gives the full variable domain: DAMVIQNPRYQVTQFGKPVTLSCSQTLNHNVMYWYQQKSSQAPKLLFHYYDKDFNNEADTPDNFQSRRPNTSFCFLDIRSPGLGDTAMYLCATSRAPLAGGPNEQFFGPGTRLTVL.

V gene TRBV27 combines with J gene TRBJ1-2, with D possibly TRBD1 on 6 matching bases. Germline loops: CDR1 MNHEY, CDR2 SMNVEV (reference sequence). The CDR3 totals 15 residues. V gave up 6 bases and J gave up 0 bases, with 14 bases separating them. The CDR3 loop reads CASRVTGNPNYGYTF. CDR3 coding DNA: TGTGCCAGCAGAGTAACAGGGAACCCTAACTATGGCTACACCTTC.

V is TRBV19 and J is TRBJ1-1, with a tentative D call TRBD1 (6 bases). Germline V gene lookup returns CDR1 LNHDA and CDR2 SQIVND (reference sequence). The CDR3 consists of 13 residues. The V gene lost 10 bases and the J gene lost 4 bases, with 16 bases spanning the gap. CDR3 coding DNA: TGTGCCACAGGGGCAGACGGGACCACTGAAGCTTTCTTT. It codes for CATGADGTTEAFF.

This chain links TRBV19 with TRBJ2-3, with a possible D match to TRBD1 (6 bases). Looked up from germline, CDR1 is LNHDA and CDR2 is SQIVND (reference sequence). The ends were cut back, 6 bases at V and 2 bases at J, with 9 bases in the middle. CDR3 length: 13 residues. The CDR3 DNA is TGTGCCAGTAGCCGGACAGCCACAGATACGCAGTATTTT. Translated: CASSRTATDTQYF.

This clone was recorded once. The chain uses TRBV28 and TRBJ1-1; 7 positions agree with TRBD1. V dropped 5 bases and J dropped 1; count of bases not matched to a gene: 7. In germline, CDR1 is MDHEN, CDR2 SYDVKM. The CDR3 spans 15 residues. The CDR3 region is CASSPGGTKNTEAFF. The CDR3 DNA sequence: TGTGCCAGCAGTCCAGGGGGAACGAAGAACACTGAAGCTTTCTTT. Supplemented by reference TRBV28 and TRBJ1-1, the full variable domain reads DVKVTQSSRYLVKRTGEKVFLECVQDMDHENMFWYRQDPGLGLRLIYFSYDVKMKEKGDIPEGYSVSREKKERFSLILESASTNQTSMYLCASSPGGTKNTEAFFGQGTRLTVV.

V is TRBV11-2 and J is TRBJ2-7; 8 positions agree with TRBD1. The germline gives CDR1 SGHAT, CDR2 FQNNGV. This CDR3 has 15 amino acids. Germline trimming cut 3 bases from V and 2 bases from J; bases unmatched to any gene: 6. The CDR3 sequence: CASSFDMDRAYEQYF. The CDR3 bases are TGTGCCAGCAGCTTTGACATGGACAGGGCCTACGAGCAGTACTTC.

The chain links TRBV6-6 to TRBJ1-4, with D perhaps matching TRBD1 (6 bases). Looked up from germline, CDR1 is MNHNY and CDR2 is SVGAGI (reference sequence). This CDR3 has 14 residues. The V end lost 8 bases, the J end lost 0 bases, and 10 bases lay between the germline ends. The CDR3 DNA reads TGTGCCAGCGTCAGGGGCCCAACTAATGAAAAACTGTTTTTT. This gives the protein CASVRGPTNEKLFF.

V and J are TRBV5-1 and TRBJ2-7, with a tentative D call TRBD2 (6 bases). The CDR3 sequence is 14 residues long. V lost 4 bases and J 7 bases, leaving 18 bases between the germline ends. Germline-derived CDR1 and CDR2 are SGHRS and YFSETQ. CDR3 sequence: CASSPRLDREEQYF. CDR3 in DNA: TGCGCCAGCAGCCCCCGACTAGATCGGGAGGAGCAGTACTTC.

This clone has a single count. The V gene is TRBV13, the J gene TRBJ2-3; 16 bases are shared with TRBD2. Trimming removed 5 bases from V and 3 bases from J; junction bases left unmatched: 14. The CDR3 is made up of 20 amino acids. Looked up from germline, CDR1 is PRHDT and CDR2 is FYEKMQ (reference sequence). Written as DNA, the CDR3 is TGTGCCAGCAGCAACCGCGGTGGGACTAGCGGGGGGGCAGGGACAGATACGCAGTATTTT. The encoded protein is CASSNRGGTSGGAGTDTQYF.

This chain uses TRBV13 with TRBJ2-7; 9 bases agree with TRBD1. The CDR3 consists of 14 residues. CDR1 PRHDT and CDR2 FYEKMQ come from the germline V gene (reference sequence). Trimming cost V 4 bases and J 7 bases; bases outside gene matches: 8. The CDR3 DNA is TGTGCCAGCAGCTCCAGACAGGGGGAAAGGGAGCAGTACTTC. It yields the protein CASSSRQGEREQYF.

This clone showed up just once. V gene TRBV9 combines with J gene TRBJ1-1, with 7 bases that match TRBD1. Germline assignment: CDR1 SGDLS and CDR2 YYNGEE. J lost 0 bases, V lost 4 bases, and 12 bases had no gene match. This CDR3 is 17 amino acids long. The DNA for the CDR3 is TGTGCCAGCAGCCCAGACCGGGACAGCCCAATGAACACTGAAGCTTTCTTT. It encodes CASSPDRDSPMNTEAFF.

The J gene is TRBJ1-2, the V gene TRBV28, with 8 positions matching TRBD1. CDR1 and CDR2 from the germline V gene are MDHEN and SYDVKM. The CDR3 totals 16 residues. J lost 3 bases, V lost 6 bases, and 12 bases had no gene match. CDR3 protein: CASSLLGQGKDYGYTF. The CDR3 nucleotides are TGTGCCAGCAGCCTACTCGGACAGGGAAAGGACTATGGCTACACCTTC.

This chain connects TRBV5-1 to TRBJ1-6; the D gene is possibly TRBD1 (5 bases). V gave up 1 base and J gave up 6 bases, with 11 bases separating them. Germline V gives CDR1 SGHRS, CDR2 YFSETQ. The CDR3 has 15 residues. The CDR3: CASSLLAGGNSPLHF. As DNA, the CDR3 is TGCGCCAGCAGCTTGCTCGCGGGGGGTAATTCACCCCTCCACTTT.

The V gene is TRBV5-4, the J gene TRBJ1-2; D is ambiguous. The V and J ends lost 4 bases and 5 bases respectively, with 21 bases between them. This CDR3 is built from 16 residues. Looked up from germline, CDR1 is SGHNT and CDR2 is YYREEE (reference sequence). CDR3 in amino acids: CASSPEAAALVYGYTF. The DNA for the CDR3 is TGTGCCAGCAGCCCGGAGGCCGCTGCCCTCGTTTATGGCTACACCTTC.

About this clone itself: Germline and junction disagree at one end, which may indicate a read error. This sequence joins TRBV7-2 and TRBJ2-7; 7 bases align to TRBD2. The CDR3 totals 11 residues. In germline, CDR1 is SGHTA, CDR2 FQGNSA. The CDR3 is CASSSGLVQCF. CDR3 sequence (DNA): TGTGCCAGCAGCTCAGGACTAGTGCAGTGCTTC.